This passage covers 27 T cell receptor beta chains from one sample sequenced in a study of T cells after yellow fever vaccination. TCRdb redid the calling of the 5' RACE reads with MiXCR, one entry per CDR3 protein. This table has more than 350,000 distinct CDR3 sequences, approximately 10% appearing once. The sample consisted of PBMCs, taken on the day of the first yellow fever vaccination. Receptor source: a man aged 18 to 30 who received the YFV17D yellow fever vaccine.

As concerns this clonotype: One end of the junction does not line up with germline, which may come from a read error. The rearrangement uses TRBV20-1 and TRBJ2-3, with 9 bases identical to TRBD1. The CDR3 sequence is 16 residues long. CDR1 DFQATT and CDR2 SNEGSKA come from the germline V gene (reference sequence). In DNA form, the CDR3 reads TGCTGTGCTAGAGTTGGGACAGGGATTCGCACAGATACGCAGTATTTT. Translation gives CCARVGTGIRTDTQYF.

V usage is TRBV4-2 and J usage is TRBJ2-5; TRBD2 aligns across 14 bases. V trimming: 4 bases; J trimming: 0 bases; junction bases outside the gene matches: 7. The germline V gene encodes CDR1 LGHNA and CDR2 YNFKEQ. The CDR3 has 18 residues. This CDR3 reads CASSRKTSGGVYQETQYF. The DNA for the CDR3 is TGTGCCAGCAGCCGAAAGACTAGCGGGGGGGTGTACCAAGAGACCCAGTACTTC.

This clonotype turned up a few times. The CDR3 end shows no conserved phenylalanine or tryptophan, and so a read error is likely. The limits of the CDR3 on the DNA are not certain, so only TCRdb's listed CDR3 is given. The V call is TRBV4-2, the J call TRBJ2-7; the table's D call of TRBD2 was not tested on the DNA. The CDR3 extends over 9 residues, inclusive of both ends. The germline V gene has CDR1 LGHNA and CDR2 YNFKEQ. The CDR3 sequence is CASSQGTSR.

This clonotype was counted once. The V gene is TRBV9, the J gene TRBJ2-5; the D gene is possibly TRBD1 (5 bases). V dropped 0 bases and J dropped 0 bases, with 9 bases sitting between them. This CDR3 is built from 15 residues. Germline-derived CDR1 and CDR2 are SGDLS and YYNGEE. This CDR3 is CASSVAPGHQETQYF. CDR3 sequence (DNA): TGTGCCAGCAGCGTAGCGCCAGGGCACCAAGAGACCCAGTACTTC.

V and J are TRBV7-9 and TRBJ2-5; 8 positions match TRBD2. The germline gives CDR1 SEHNR, CDR2 FQNEAQ (reference sequence). With V trimmed by 5 bases and J by 6 bases, 11 bases remained unmatched. The CDR3 has 15 residues. CDR3 coding DNA: TGTGCCAGCAGCCAATCCCCCGGGGGGGGAAAGACCCAGTACTTC. This gives the protein CASSQSPGGGKTQYF.

Concerning this clonotype itself: Its ends do not fully match the called genes, so a read error is possible. V usage is TRBV5-1 and J usage is TRBJ2-6; D is possibly TRBD2 (5 bases). The V gene's germline CDR1 is SGHRS and CDR2 YFSETQ. The CDR3 consists of 15 residues. The CDR3 DNA reads as TGCGCCTGCAGCGGAGAGGCTTCAGGGGCCAACGTCCTGACTTTC. Its translation is CACSGEASGANVLTF. Variable domain in full (rest from reference TRBV5-1 and TRBJ2-6): KAGVTQTPRYLIKTRGQQVTLSCSPISGHRSVSWYQQTPGQGLQFLFEYFSETQRNKGNFPGRFSGRQFSNSRSEMNVSTLELGDSALYLCACSGEASGANVLTFGAGSRLTVL.

The chain employs TRBV4-1 and TRBJ1-5; no definite D call. The CDR3 has 21 residues. CDR1 and CDR2 from the germline V gene are MGHRA and YSYEKL. Trimming shortened V by 1 base and J by 4 bases, and 29 bases separated the two germline ends. The CDR3 bases are TGCGCCAGCAGCCAAGTTTTTCCCGCCCTTGCCCCACTTAGAAATAATCAGCCCCAGCATTTT. It yields the protein CASSQVFPALAPLRNNQPQHF.

This sequence joins TRBV12-3 or TRBV12-4 and TRBJ2-7; 8 bases fit TRBD2. J lost 0 bases, V lost 7 bases, and 5 bases had no gene match. The length of the CDR3 is 14 residues. The CDR3 loop reads CASTVAGSSYEQYF. As DNA, the CDR3 is TGTGCCAGCACCGTAGCGGGATCCTCCTACGAGCAGTACTTC.

The CDR3 DNA sequence: TGTGCCAGCTATGCTGGGGACAATGAGCAGTTCTTC. Encoded protein: CASYAGDNEQFF. The chain carries TRBV7-9 and TRBJ2-1; D unclear. V lost 8 bases and J lost 5, with 10 bases in between. Germline values: CDR1 SEHNR, CDR2 FQNEAQ (reference sequence). The CDR3 is made up of 12 amino acids.

The rearrangement links TRBV5-1 to TRBJ1-1; 9 bases align to TRBD1. Germline CDR1 SGHRS, CDR2 YFSETQ. This CDR3 comprises 16 residues. J gave up 1 base and V 0 bases, and 4 bases lay outside the gene matches. The CDR3 loop is CASSLGDRVANTEAFF. The CDR3 DNA follows: TGCGCCAGCAGCTTGGGGGACAGGGTGGCGAACACTGAAGCTTTCTTT.

The gene calls are TRBV18 and TRBJ2-7; maybe TRBD1 (6 bases). CDR1 is KGHSH and CDR2 is LQKENI in the germline V gene. The CDR3 is 14 amino acids. V was shortened by 8 bases and J by 0 bases, with 14 bases between the two germline ends. The CDR3 sequence: CASATRGNSYEQYF. The CDR3 region has the DNA TGTGCCAGCGCGACGAGGGGGAACTCCTACGAGCAGTACTTC.

A few counts support this clonotype. The chain links TRBV29-1 to TRBJ2-7, with 7 bases lining up with TRBD1. Germline V gives CDR1 SQVTM, CDR2 ANQGSEA. The V gene end was trimmed by 8 bases and the J gene end by 2 bases; junction bases not matched to a gene: 9. The CDR3 has 13 amino acids. Here the CDR3 DNA reads TGCAGCTTCTACGGGCAGGGGGCCTACGAGCAGTACTTC. Its translation: CSFYGQGAYEQYF.

This clonotype showed up many times. This chain connects TRBV7-3 to TRBJ2-1, with 7 nucleotides matching TRBD1. Germline V gene sequence: CDR1 SGHTA, CDR2 FQGTGA. This CDR3 contains 16 residues. V lost 1 base, J lost 5 bases, and 8 bases stayed unmatched. CDR3 in amino acids: CASSLIGSGTDNEQFF. Here the CDR3 DNA reads TGTGCCAGCAGCTTAATTGGTTCGGGGACAGACAATGAGCAGTTCTTC.

This clonotype was seen ten or more times. The rearrangement joins TRBV9 to TRBJ1-2, with D possibly TRBD1 on 6 matching bases. This CDR3 has 13 amino acids. Germline-derived CDR1 and CDR2 are SGDLS and YYNGEE. V lost 5 bases and J lost 2, with 10 bases in between. The CDR3 DNA sequence: TGTGCCAGCAGACCGGACAGAAACTATGGCTACACCTTC. Translating it yields CASRPDRNYGYTF. The full variable domain, with the rest looked up from reference TRBV9 and TRBJ1-2, is DSGVTQTPKHLITATGQRVTLRCSPRSGDLSVYWYQQSLDQGLQFLIQYYNGEERAKGNILERFSAQQFPDLHSELNLSSLELGDSALYFCASRPDRNYGYTFGSGTRLTVV.

V usage is TRBV30 and J usage is TRBJ2-5; 10 bases are a match to TRBD1. Germline loops: CDR1 GTSNPN, CDR2 SVGIG (reference sequence). The length of the CDR3 is 15 residues. V lost 5 bases and J lost 0; bases outside the gene matches: 6. The DNA of the CDR3 is TGTGCCTGGGGAAGGACAGGGGGGTACCAAGAGACCCAGTACTTC. Encoded protein: CAWGRTGGYQETQYF.

The genes are TRBV27 and TRBJ2-5; D may be TRBD1 (5 bases). Germline V gene lookup returns CDR1 MNHEY and CDR2 SMNVEV (reference sequence). V was clipped by 6 bases and J by 3 bases, with 11 bases between them. The CDR3 extends over 13 amino acids. CDR3 sequence: CASRPQGEETQYF. Here the CDR3 DNA reads TGTGCCAGCAGACCCCAAGGGGAAGAGACCCAGTACTTC.

J is TRBJ2-3 and V is TRBV5-1; 14 bases map to TRBD2. Germline-derived CDR1 and CDR2 are SGHRS and YFSETQ. V was pared by 1 base and J by 2 bases, with 6 bases of the junction left unmatched. This CDR3 is 18 amino acids long. The CDR3 sequence is CASSLIGTSGGATDTQYF. The CDR3 coding sequence is TGCGCCAGCAGCTTGATCGGGACTAGCGGGGGAGCCACAGATACGCAGTATTTT.

The chain carries TRBV4-3 and TRBJ1-1; D is undetermined. The CDR3 is made up of 12 amino acids. Germline-derived CDR1 and CDR2 are LGHNA and YSLEER. V gave up 3 bases and J gave up 5 bases, with 7 bases separating them. The CDR3 protein is CASSQARTEAFF. The CDR3, as DNA: TGCGCCAGCAGCCAGGCTAGGACTGAAGCTTTCTTT.

Only a few counts were recorded for this clonotype. CDR3 DNA: TGTGCCAGCAGTCCCCCCCTTCGAAGGAAGTACTTC. As protein: CASSPPLRRKYF. The genes are TRBV28 and TRBJ2-7; the D is unclear. Deletions cut 5 bases from V and 11 bases from J, with 16 bases between. This CDR3 spans 12 amino acids. Germline CDR1 reads MDHEN; CDR2 reads SYDVKM.

This clonotype showed up just a few times. This chain joins TRBV6-2 or TRBV6-3 and TRBJ2-1; possibly TRBD1 or TRBD2 for D (5 bases each). The V and J ends lost 2 bases and 9 bases respectively, with 11 bases between them. The germline V gene encodes CDR1 MNHEY and CDR2 SVGEGT. The CDR3 has 13 residues. CDR3 region: CASSYGSGTEQFF. The CDR3 region has the DNA TGTGCCAGCAGTTACGGTTCAGGGACTGAGCAGTTCTTC.

The chain employs TRBV20-1 and TRBJ1-3, with 10 positions matching TRBD1. The trim removed 5 bases at V and 2 bases at J, leaving 9 bases unmatched. Germline CDR1 reads DFQATT; CDR2 reads SNEGSKA (reference sequence). CDR3 length: 16 residues. The CDR3 DNA follows: TGCAGTGCTTCTGACCTTGGACAGGGGGCTGGAAACACCATATATTTT. It encodes CSASDLGQGAGNTIYF.

The rearrangement links TRBV13 to TRBJ2-7; D is unclear. Trimming took 0 bases from V and 3 from J, leaving 6 bases between them. Germline CDR1 reads PRHDT; CDR2 reads FYEKMQ (reference sequence). This CDR3 has 13 amino acids. The CDR3 sequence is CASSLGSLYEQYF. The CDR3 DNA follows: TGTGCCAGCAGCTTAGGCTCGCTCTACGAGCAGTACTTC.

A few counts support this clonotype. The rearrangement links TRBV19 to TRBJ2-2, with D perhaps being TRBD1 or TRBD2 (5 bases each). The germline V gene encodes CDR1 LNHDA and CDR2 SQIVND (reference sequence). Deletions cut 3 bases from V and 4 bases from J, with 12 bases between. The CDR3 is made up of 15 amino acids. CDR3 sequence reads: CASSMLGVSTGELFF. In nucleotides, the CDR3 is TGTGCCAGTAGTATGCTGGGGGTAAGCACCGGGGAGCTGTTTTTT.

In this sample, this clonotype turned up a few times. The V and J genes are TRBV7-9 and TRBJ2-1; a weak D match, TRBD2 (5 bases). The V end was cut by 7 bases, the J end by 0 bases, with 10 bases between. From germline, CDR1 is SEHNR and CDR2 FQNEAQ (reference sequence). This CDR3 is 14 amino acids long. The DNA for the CDR3 is TGTGCCAGCATGAGCGGTTACTCCTACAATGAGCAGTTCTTC. This encodes CASMSGYSYNEQFF. Drawing the rest from reference TRBV7-9 and TRBJ2-1, the complete variable domain is DTGVSQNPRHKITKRGQNVTFRCDPISEHNRLYWYRQTLGQGPEFLTYFQNEAQLEKSRLLSDRFSAERPKGSFSTLEIQRTEQGDSAMYLCASMSGYSYNEQFFGPGTRLTVL.

This clonotype appeared a few times. The chain employs TRBV25-1 and TRBJ2-7, with TRBD1 identical over 10 bases. This CDR3 region has 12 residues. The ends lost 8 bases at V and 5 bases at J; junction bases unmatched: 3. Germline V gene lookup returns CDR1 MGHDK and CDR2 SYGVNS. The CDR3 sequence: CASSGTGDEQYF. The CDR3 region has the DNA TGTGCCAGCTCCGGGACAGGGGACGAGCAGTACTTC.

This clonotype was observed a few times. This chain uses TRBV12-3 or TRBV12-4 with TRBJ1-3; D not certain. Between the trimmed V and J ends, which lost 7 bases and 4 bases, there was a span of 11 bases. The CDR3 sequence is 13 residues long. The CDR3 DNA reads TGTGCCAGCATAACCGGAGCCGGAAACACCATATATTTT. This gives the protein CASITGAGNTIYF.

The chain employs TRBV29-1 and TRBJ2-3; D gene ambiguous. Germline-derived CDR1 and CDR2 are SQVTM and ANQGSEA. The ends were cut back, 5 bases at V and 4 bases at J, with 16 bases in the middle. The CDR3 runs to 14 residues. The CDR3 DNA is TGCAGCGTTCCGTCAAGATATACCCCAGATACGCAGTATTTT. Its protein product is CSVPSRYTPDTQYF.